This T cell receptor beta chain was captured by sequencing in a study of CD8 T cells in Susac syndrome. CDR3 length equals 13 residues. V dropped 0 bases and J dropped 2 bases, with 7 bases sitting between them. Germline values: CDR1 DFQATT, CDR2 SNEGSKA (reference sequence). Reverse transcription of roughly 0.5 to 1 ug RNA was performed with random hexamers. A multiplex approach, immunoSEQ multiplex PCR, amplified TCR beta CDR3 across 54 Vbeta and 13 Jbeta. A single record per CDR3 protein comes from TCRdb applying MiXCR to the immunoSEQ multiplex PCR reads. The sample yields about 200,000 distinct CDR3 sequences, roughly 95% seen once. CD8+ and CD4+ T cells from blood underwent TCR beta sequencing. The controls, all healthy donors, were matched for age and sex. The CD8+ and CD4+ T cells were negatively isolated, with the TEMRA cells enriched by FACS.

This chain joins TRBV20-1 and TRBJ1-2; D is ambiguous. The material sequenced was CD4+ T cells from PBMCs. The receptor's source is a human donor in good health. The CDR3 DNA reads TGCAGTGCTAGAGACAACAGCAACTATGGCTACACCTTC. This codes for CSARDNSNYGYTF.